The 2 T cell receptor beta chains below were found in one sample sequenced in a study of T cells after yellow fever vaccination. TCRdb reanalysed the 5' RACE reads using MiXCR and keeps one entry per CDR3 protein. The sample shows 300,000 to 400,000 distinct CDR3 sequences, around 11% of them seen only once. The material sequenced was CD4+ T cells sorted from PBMCs, taken 45 days after the yellow fever booster vaccination. These receptors came from a young man who received the YFV17D yellow fever vaccine.

Ten or more counts support this clonotype. V is TRBV5-4 and J is TRBJ2-5, with D perhaps matching TRBD1 (6 bases). From germline, CDR1 is SGHNT and CDR2 YYREEE (reference sequence). V lost 5 bases and J lost 4, with 15 bases in between. This CDR3 region has 14 residues. In nucleotides, the CDR3 is TGTGCCAGCAGTACCCAGGACAGCGGAGAGACCCAGTACTTC. Translated: CASSTQDSGETQYF.

On this clonotype: A junction boundary mismatches the germline segment, possibly from a read error. This sequence joins TRBV7-8 and TRBJ2-5; D uncertain. The germline gives CDR1 SGHVS, CDR2 FQNEAQ. The CDR3 sequence is 12 residues long. In DNA form, the CDR3 reads TGTGCCAGCAGCGGGCAACAAGAGGCCCAGTACTTC. Residues: CASSGQQEAQYF.